One and the same sample provided the 3 T cell receptor beta chains below, sequenced in a study of blood T cell repertoires in COVID-19. The assay was immunoSEQ multiplex PCR, and TCRdb's table has in-frame clones only and misses some. The table includes 100,000 or so clones, more than 85% detected once. The sample comprised peripheral blood. The receptors originated from a man in his 60s with acute or convalescent COVID-19.

This chain links TRBV5-4 with TRBJ1-3, with D possibly matching TRBD1 (6 bases). With 1 base removed from V and 1 base from J, the gap between germline ends came to 6 bases. The germline V gene encodes CDR1 SGHNT and CDR2 YYREEE (reference sequence). This CDR3 region has 14 residues. CDR3 amino acids: CASSLTGSGNTIYF. As DNA, the CDR3 is TGTGCCAGCAGCTTGACAGGGTCTGGAAACACCATATATTTT.

Of note for this clone: At the DNA level, this CDR3 is encoded by other sequences in the same sample as well. The gene calls are TRBV14 and TRBJ1-1; 8 bases are a match to TRBD1. The germline V gene encodes CDR1 SGHDN and CDR2 FVKESK. The CDR3 covers 16 residues. With 1 base clipped from V and 0 bases from J, the junction kept 4 bases outside the gene matches. CDR3 DNA: TGTGCCAGCAGCCAAGTGCAGGGGGCCATGAACACTGAAGCTTTCTTT. Translation gives CASSQVQGAMNTEAFF.

The chain uses TRBV5-1 and TRBJ1-6; D possibly corresponds to TRBD1 (6 bases). The CDR3 is 15 residues long. Germline CDR1 reads SGHRS; CDR2 reads YFSETQ. V was trimmed by 4 bases and J by 7 bases, leaving 15 bases between them. This chain's CDR3 is CASSGDTGQNSPLHF. The CDR3 bases are TGCGCCAGCAGCGGGGACACAGGTCAGAATTCACCCCTCCACTTT.